The 29 T cell receptor beta chains given below trace back to one sample, sequenced in a study of OX40 agonist ivuxolimab in advanced cancers. This table comes from immunoSEQ multiplex PCR, and its TCRdb copy is limited to in-frame clones, with some not included. The table includes about 69,000 clones, about 89% detected once. Sample: CD4+ or CD8+ T cells sorted from blood, taken in a trial of the OX40 agonist ivuxolimab. All receptors derive from an adult with an advanced solid tumor such as melanoma, head and neck, liver or kidney cancer.

The count of this clone is one. The V and J genes are TRBV7-9 and TRBJ2-2; D is uncertain. Trimming cost V 3 bases and J 4 bases, with 0 bases left between them. Germline assignment: CDR1 SEHNR and CDR2 FQNEAQ (reference sequence). CDR3 length equals 11 residues. CDR3 DNA sequence: TGTGCCAGCAGCTTCACCGGGGAGCTGTTTTTT. Its protein product is CASSFTGELFF.

This chain uses TRBV27 with TRBJ2-7; 11 bases are a match to TRBD1. This CDR3 comprises 16 residues. The germline gives CDR1 MNHEY, CDR2 SMNVEV (reference sequence). Germline trimming cut 5 bases from V and 3 bases from J; bases unmatched to any gene: 9. The CDR3 DNA reads as TGTGCCAGCAGTCCCGTTGCCGGGACAGGGGGCTACGAGCAGTACTTC. Encoded protein: CASSPVAGTGGYEQYF.

This chain uses TRBV5-6 with TRBJ2-7; D tentatively reads TRBD1 or TRBD2 (5 bases each). The CDR3 is 13 amino acids. The V end lost 0 bases, the J end lost 4 bases, and 8 bases lay between the germline ends. The germline CDR1 and CDR2 sequences are SGHDT and YYEEEE. The CDR3 protein is CASSLDGGYEQYF. For the CDR3, the DNA is TGTGCCAGCAGCTTGGATGGGGGTTACGAGCAGTACTTC.

The chain has TRBV19 and TRBJ1-2; no clear D. Germline CDR1 is LNHDA and CDR2 is SQIVND (reference sequence). The CDR3 extends over 14 amino acids. Trimming left V 1 base short and J 7 bases short, with 13 bases between. CDR3 nucleotide sequence: TGTGCCAGTAGTATAGTTTCAGAGGTGATTGGCTACACCTTC. Translated: CASSIVSEVIGYTF.

The V gene is TRBV9, the J gene TRBJ2-3; 7 nucleotides line up with TRBD2. After removal of 7 bases from V and 4 bases from J, the junction contained 0 bases not matched to a gene. CDR1 is SGDLS, CDR2 YYNGEE, per germline. The CDR3 covers 11 residues. CDR3 nucleotide sequence: TGTGCCAGCGGGGGGGCAGATACGCAGTATTTT. This codes for CASGGADTQYF. Supplemented by reference TRBV9 and TRBJ2-3, the full variable domain reads DSGVTQTPKHLITATGQRVTLRCSPRSGDLSVYWYQQSLDQGLQFLIQYYNGEERAKGNILERFSAQQFPDLHSELNLSSLELGDSALYFCASGGADTQYFGPGTRLTVL.

J is TRBJ2-3 and V is TRBV28, with no clear D. CDR3 length: 16 amino acids. The germline V gene has CDR1 MDHEN and CDR2 SYDVKM. Trimming took 6 bases from V and 5 from J, leaving 21 bases between them. CDR3 sequence: CASSPHKDVAEDTQYF. CDR3 sequence (DNA): TGTGCCAGCAGCCCCCATAAGGACGTGGCTGAAGATACGCAGTATTTT.

CDR3 loop: CAWGTYNEQFF. The DNA for the CDR3 is TGTGCCTGGGGAACCTACAATGAGCAGTTCTTC. This chain connects TRBV30 to TRBJ2-1; the D is unclear. The CDR3 is 11 residues long. V was pared by 5 bases and J by 2 bases, with 4 bases between. Germline V lookup: CDR1 GTSNPN, CDR2 SVGIG (reference sequence). The full variable domain, its missing parts supplied by reference TRBV30 and TRBJ2-1, is SQTIHQWPATLVQPVGSPLSLECTVEGTSNPNLYWYRQAAGRGLQLLFYSVGIGQISSEVPQNLSASRPQDRQFILSSKKLLLSDSGFYLCAWGTYNEQFFGPGTRLTVL.

This chain joins TRBV6-1 and TRBJ2-7, with 11 positions matching TRBD1. This CDR3 is 12 amino acids long. After removal of 8 bases from V and 4 bases from J, the junction contained 1 base not matched to a gene. The germline CDR1 and CDR2 sequences are MNHNS and SASEGT. CDR3 loop: CASGTGGYEQYF. The CDR3 DNA sequence: TGTGCCAGCGGGACAGGGGGTTACGAGCAGTACTTC.

The chain links TRBV4-3 to TRBJ2-1; D might be TRBD1 (6 bases). Germline-derived CDR1 and CDR2 are LGHNA and YSLEER. CDR3 length equals 17 residues. V was trimmed by 0 bases and J by 3 bases, leaving 15 bases between them. The CDR3 DNA reads TGCGCCAGCAGCCAAGATTGGGGACACCCGCTCTACAATGAGCAGTTCTTC. This translates into CASSQDWGHPLYNEQFF.

This clone occurred once. One end of the junction varies from germline; a read error may be responsible. The V call is TRBV6-1, the J call TRBJ1-1; no definite D call. This CDR3 spans 14 amino acids. Germline V gives CDR1 MNHNS, CDR2 SASEGT. CDR3 protein: CASREGFWDTEAFF. The CDR3 nucleotides read TGTGCCAGCAGAGAAGGGTTTTGGGACACTGAAGCTTTCTTT.

In DNA form, the CDR3 reads TGCGCCAGCAGCGAAGGTGCGGGCTCCTACAATGAGCAGTTCTTC. Protein product: CASSEGAGSYNEQFF. The chain recombines TRBV4-1 with TRBJ2-1, with a weak D call TRBD2 (5 bases). The germline V gene encodes CDR1 MGHRA and CDR2 YSYEKL. This CDR3 has 15 residues. V shed 5 bases and J shed 0 bases, with 11 bases lying between them.

The gene calls are TRBV18 and TRBJ2-7; 8 nucleotides line up with TRBD2. Germline V gene sequence: CDR1 KGHSH, CDR2 LQKENI. CDR3 length: 15 amino acids. After removal of 3 bases from V and 7 bases from J, the junction contained 11 bases not matched to a gene. CDR3 region: CASSPPQAGGWEQYF. CDR3 nucleotides: TGTGCCAGCTCACCCCCCCAGGCGGGAGGATGGGAGCAGTACTTC.

The chain recombines TRBV4-1 with TRBJ1-5; 7 nucleotides align to TRBD1. Germline trimming cut 0 bases from V and 2 bases from J; bases unmatched to any gene: 4. The germline V gene has CDR1 MGHRA and CDR2 YSYEKL. This CDR3 is built from 16 residues. In nucleotides, the CDR3 is TGCGCCAGCAGCCAAGAAGGGGGCTGGGGCAATCAGCCCCAGCATTTT. It yields the protein CASSQEGGWGNQPQHF.

This sequence joins TRBV4-1 and TRBJ1-1; TRBD1 agrees at 7 bases. The CDR3 contains 15 residues. J gave up 5 bases and V 4 bases, and 10 bases lay outside the gene matches. The germline V gene encodes CDR1 MGHRA and CDR2 YSYEKL. The CDR3 loop is CASSPDREGRTEAFF. CDR3 nucleotides: TGCGCCAGCAGCCCCGACAGGGAAGGGAGGACTGAAGCTTTCTTT.

This chain uses TRBV9 with TRBJ1-6; D perhaps matches TRBD1 (6 bases). Trimming shortened V by 3 bases and J by 4 bases, and 8 bases separated the two germline ends. Germline CDR1 is SGDLS and CDR2 is YYNGEE. The length of the CDR3 is 14 residues. The CDR3 protein is CASSGGQYNSPLHF. CDR3 DNA: TGTGCCAGCAGCGGAGGACAGTATAATTCACCCCTCCACTTT.

The gene calls are TRBV13 and TRBJ2-2; 10 nucleotides align to TRBD1. CDR3 length: 14 residues. Germline CDR1 PRHDT, CDR2 FYEKMQ (reference sequence). The ends lost 8 bases at V and 5 bases at J; junction bases unmatched: 5. This chain's CDR3 is CASEGTGETGELFF. In nucleotides, the CDR3 is TGTGCCAGCGAGGGGACAGGGGAGACCGGGGAGCTGTTTTTT.

The chain links TRBV21-1 to TRBJ1-4; TRBD1, the table's D call, lacks a check against the DNA. TRBV21-1 is termed a pseudogene. This CDR3 comprises 17 residues. The CDR3 DNA sequence: TGTGCCAGCAGCAAAGCGCTTTTACACCAAATAAATGAAAAACTGTTTTTT. It translates to CASSKALLHQINEKLFF.

CDR3 amino acids: CASNWGQGEGYEQYF. The CDR3 DNA reads as TGTGCCAGCAACTGGGGACAGGGGGAGGGATACGAGCAGTACTTC. The chain has TRBV2 and TRBJ2-7, with 11 positions matching TRBD1. In germline, CDR1 is SNHLY, CDR2 FYNNEI. V lost 7 bases and J lost 4; bases outside the gene matches: 9. This CDR3 is 15 amino acids long.

CDR3 nucleotides: TGTGCCAGCTCACAGGGGATTTTCGGACAAGAGACCCAGTACTTC. Translating it yields CASSQGIFGQETQYF. The rearrangement joins TRBV27 to TRBJ2-5, with TRBD1 identical over 7 bases. Per the germline V gene, CDR1 is MNHEY and CDR2 is SMNVEV (reference sequence). CDR3 length equals 15 residues. V lost 8 bases, J lost 2 bases, and 11 bases stayed unmatched.

The CDR3 loop reads CATSGVGNAKYTF. The CDR3 region has the DNA TGTGCCACCAGCGGGGTGGGGAATGCGAAATACACCTTC. The chain combines TRBV15 with TRBJ1-2; D is ambiguous. The CDR3 has 13 amino acids. CDR1 LNHNV and CDR2 YYDKDF come from the germline V gene (reference sequence). Trimming cost V 5 bases and J 11 bases, with 18 bases left between them.

The V gene is TRBV29-1, the J gene TRBJ1-1; D is undetermined. This CDR3 has 11 residues. Germline V lookup: CDR1 SQVTM, CDR2 ANQGSEA. V lost 5 bases and J lost 6, with 10 bases in between. Here the CDR3 reads CSVFERAEAFF. CDR3 in DNA: TGCAGCGTTTTCGAGAGGGCTGAAGCTTTCTTT.

The chain joins TRBV9 to TRBJ1-3, with no clear D. This CDR3 has 15 amino acids. Between the trimmed V and J ends, which lost 0 bases and 3 bases, there was a span of 10 bases. The V gene's germline CDR1 is SGDLS and CDR2 YYNGEE. DNA for the CDR3: TGTGCCAGCAGCGTAGATTGGGGTTTTGGAAACACCATATATTTT. It codes for CASSVDWGFGNTIYF. The whole variable domain, remainder taken from reference TRBV9 and TRBJ1-3, is DSGVTQTPKHLITATGQRVTLRCSPRSGDLSVYWYQQSLDQGLQFLIQYYNGEERAKGNILERFSAQQFPDLHSELNLSSLELGDSALYFCASSVDWGFGNTIYFGEGSWLTVV.

This chain links TRBV28 with TRBJ1-1, with unresolved D. The CDR3 has 13 amino acids. The V end was cut by 3 bases, the J end by 7 bases, with 12 bases between. Germline V CDR1 and CDR2: MDHEN, SYDVKM. This CDR3 reads CASSFPQALEAFF. Here the CDR3 DNA reads TGTGCCAGCAGTTTCCCCCAGGCTCTTGAAGCTTTCTTT. Full variable domain (rest looked up from reference TRBV28 and TRBJ1-1): DVKVTQSSRYLVKRTGEKVFLECVQDMDHENMFWYRQDPGLGLRLIYFSYDVKMKEKGDIPEGYSVSREKKERFSLILESASTNQTSMYLCASSFPQALEAFFGQGTRLTVV.

This sequence joins TRBV4-3 and TRBJ1-2; perhaps TRBD1 as D (5 bases). The V end lost 1 base, the J end lost 3 bases, and 18 bases lay between the germline ends. CDR1 and CDR2 from the germline V gene are LGHNA and YSLEER. This CDR3 is built from 17 residues. CDR3 sequence: CASSQGIGAEGDYGYTF. The CDR3 bases are TGCGCCAGCAGCCAAGGTATCGGGGCGGAGGGTGACTATGGCTACACCTTC.

The chain joins TRBV5-1 to TRBJ2-7; D gene ambiguous. This CDR3 is built from 15 residues. CDR1 and CDR2 (germline): SGHRS, YFSETQ. Between the trimmed V and J ends, which lost 3 bases and 6 bases, there was a span of 19 bases. For the CDR3, the DNA is TGCGCCAGCAGCTGGACCACATCGGAATCTCGCGAGCAGTACTTC. Amino acid sequence: CASSWTTSESREQYF.

The V and J genes are TRBV27 and TRBJ2-3, with 10 positions matching TRBD1. After removal of 4 bases from V and 8 bases from J, the junction contained 12 bases not matched to a gene. Germline CDR1 is MNHEY and CDR2 is SMNVEV (reference sequence). CDR3 size: 16 residues. Here the CDR3 DNA reads TGTGCCAGCAGTTCCCGACAGGGGGCGGCCTACGGTACGCAGTATTTT. Its translation is CASSSRQGAAYGTQYF.

The chain employs TRBV6-6 and TRBJ1-1; D call uncertain. The V and J ends lost 7 bases and 6 bases respectively, with 15 bases between them. The length of the CDR3 is 13 residues. From germline, CDR1 is MNHNY and CDR2 SVGAGI (reference sequence). The CDR3: CASMPGVTAEAFF. CDR3 bases: TGTGCCAGCATGCCCGGGGTGACTGCTGAAGCTTTCTTT.

The chain combines TRBV4-1 with TRBJ1-5, with D possibly being TRBD1 (5 bases). V lost 2 bases and J lost 6, with 26 bases in between. Germline values: CDR1 MGHRA, CDR2 YSYEKL. The CDR3 is made up of 19 amino acids. The CDR3 region has the DNA TGCGCCAGCAGCCAATTAATGGTCGGGGGTACGGCCATCGGTCAGCCCCAGCATTTT. Its translation is CASSQLMVGGTAIGQPQHF.

This chain links TRBV27 with TRBJ2-7, with a possible D match to TRBD2 (5 bases). The germline gives CDR1 MNHEY, CDR2 SMNVEV (reference sequence). The CDR3 contains 14 residues. V gave up 2 bases and J gave up 0 bases, with 8 bases separating them. The CDR3 loop is CASSLSGSSYEQYF. The DNA of the CDR3 is TGTGCCAGCAGTTTAAGTGGGAGCTCCTACGAGCAGTACTTC.